This T cell receptor (beta chain) was identified in a study of cytomegalovirus exposure and HLA in healthy donors. In the study overall: Out of 398 genotyped donors, about 76% belonged to the Caucasian-associated ancestry cluster. Regarding the study as a whole: Later analysis demonstrated an association between a missense DCLRE1C variant and TCR beta V- and J-gene trimming. Most of the TCR beta V segments (in an earlier analysis) were productive either about 87% or about 30% of the time. The study carried out a later analysis of TCR beta sequences. It associated approximately 15,000 of them with specific HLA alleles at a false discovery rate of 0.05.

In the case of this clone: Its matching antigen is unknown.

V lost 5 bases and J lost 6; bases outside the gene matches: 6. Germline lookup yields CDR1 LNHDA and CDR2 SQIVND (reference sequence). This CDR3 is built from 15 residues. The primer mix had 60 Vbeta and 13 Jbeta primers. Repertoires were generated with immunoSEQ multiplex PCR, while TCRdb's copy carries only in-frame clones and drops some. The table lists fewer than 250,000 clones, 60% to 85% of them singletons, with 1.6% in the top ten. This receptor was taken from a woman under 30 in good health and CMV-seronegative. The rearrangement uses TRBV19 and TRBJ2-1, with 11 positions matching TRBD2. Sequencing used PBMCs. Here the CDR3 reads CASSEGLAGSNEQFF. The CDR3 DNA sequence: TGTGCCAGTAGTGAAGGACTAGCGGGTTCCAATGAGCAGTTCTTC.